The source of this T cell receptor (beta chain) is a study of blood T cell repertoires in COVID-19. Overall study context: Donors in the United States, Italy and Spain gave samples during acute or convalescent COVID-19.

The ends were cut back, 6 bases at V and 5 bases at J, with 13 bases in the middle. Germline V gene sequence: CDR1 WNHNN, CDR2 SYGVQD (reference sequence). The CDR3 covers 13 residues. Per the original data handling: By means of reference gene primer amplification, nucleated cell counts were estimated. Assay: immunoSEQ multiplex PCR; the TCRdb copy retains only in-frame clones and omits some. V and J calls and clone size are those listed in that table; D and trimming were worked out from the DNA. Among around 170,000 clones listed, 70% to 90% were seen once. The chain carries TRBV10-1 and TRBJ2-5, with D maybe TRBD1 (6 bases). Sequencing was done on a sample of peripheral blood. The clonotype was recovered from a man aged 50 to 60 with active or convalescent COVID-19. CDR3 region: CASRERGSETQYF. The CDR3 DNA follows: TGCGCCAGCAGAGAAAGGGGGTCGGAGACCCAGTACTTC.